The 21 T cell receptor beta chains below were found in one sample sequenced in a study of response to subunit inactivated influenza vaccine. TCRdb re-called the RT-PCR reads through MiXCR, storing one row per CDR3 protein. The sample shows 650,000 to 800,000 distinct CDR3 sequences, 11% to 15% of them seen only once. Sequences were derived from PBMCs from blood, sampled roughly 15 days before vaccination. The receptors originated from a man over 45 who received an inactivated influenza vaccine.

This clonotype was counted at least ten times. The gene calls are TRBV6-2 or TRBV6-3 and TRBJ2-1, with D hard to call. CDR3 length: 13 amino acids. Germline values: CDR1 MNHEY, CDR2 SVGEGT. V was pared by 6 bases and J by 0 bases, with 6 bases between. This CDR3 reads CASRRNSYNEQFF. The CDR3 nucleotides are TGTGCCAGCAGACGAAACTCCTACAATGAGCAGTTCTTC.

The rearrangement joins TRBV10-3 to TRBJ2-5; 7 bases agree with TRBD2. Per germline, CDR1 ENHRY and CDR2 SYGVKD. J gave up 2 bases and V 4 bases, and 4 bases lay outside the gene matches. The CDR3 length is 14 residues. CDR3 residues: CAISGGGSQETQYF. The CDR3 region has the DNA TGTGCCATCAGTGGCGGGGGTAGTCAAGAGACCCAGTACTTC.

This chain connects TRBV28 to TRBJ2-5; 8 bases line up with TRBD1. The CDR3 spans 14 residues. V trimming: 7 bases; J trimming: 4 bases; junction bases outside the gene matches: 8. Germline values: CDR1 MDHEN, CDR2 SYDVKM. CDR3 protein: CASTSRGRGETQYF. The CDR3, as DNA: TGTGCCAGCACCTCCAGGGGGCGAGGAGAGACCCAGTACTTC.

Here the CDR3 reads CASSWTGEQFF. The CDR3 DNA is TGTGCCAGCAGCTGGACCGGTGAGCAGTTCTTC. The V gene is TRBV7-2, the J gene TRBJ2-1; D gene ambiguous. With 4 bases removed from V and 9 bases from J, the gap between germline ends came to 7 bases. This CDR3 is built from 11 residues. CDR1 is SGHTA, CDR2 FQGNSA, per germline.

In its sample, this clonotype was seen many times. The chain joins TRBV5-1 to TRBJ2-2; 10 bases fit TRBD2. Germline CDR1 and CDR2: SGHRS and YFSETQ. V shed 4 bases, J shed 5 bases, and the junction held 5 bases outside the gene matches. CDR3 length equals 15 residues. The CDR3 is CASSEGLAVTGELFF. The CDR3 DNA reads TGCGCCAGCAGCGAAGGACTAGCGGTTACCGGGGAGCTGTTTTTT.

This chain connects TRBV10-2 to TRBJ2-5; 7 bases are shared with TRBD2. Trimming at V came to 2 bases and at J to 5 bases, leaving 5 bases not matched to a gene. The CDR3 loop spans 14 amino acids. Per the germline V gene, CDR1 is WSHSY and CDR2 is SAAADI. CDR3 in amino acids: CASSEQTSKETQYF. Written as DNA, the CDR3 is TGCGCCAGCAGTGAGCAGACTAGCAAGGAGACCCAGTACTTC.

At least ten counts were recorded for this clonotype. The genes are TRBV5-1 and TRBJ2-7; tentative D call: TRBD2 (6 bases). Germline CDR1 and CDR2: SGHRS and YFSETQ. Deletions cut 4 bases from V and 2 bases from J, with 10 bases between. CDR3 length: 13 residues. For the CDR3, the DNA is TGCGCCAGCAGCCCCGGGAGTACCTACGAGCAGTACTTC. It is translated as CASSPGSTYEQYF. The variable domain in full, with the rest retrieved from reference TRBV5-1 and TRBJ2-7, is KAGVTQTPRYLIKTRGQQVTLSCSPISGHRSVSWYQQTPGQGLQFLFEYFSETQRNKGNFPGRFSGRQFSNSRSEMNVSTLELGDSALYLCASSPGSTYEQYFGPGTRLTVT.

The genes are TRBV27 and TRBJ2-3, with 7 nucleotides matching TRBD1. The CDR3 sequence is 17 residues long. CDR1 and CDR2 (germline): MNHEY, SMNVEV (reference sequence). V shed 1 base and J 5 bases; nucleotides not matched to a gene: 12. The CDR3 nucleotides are TGTGCCAGCAGTTTATGGGTTGGGACAGCGAGCGGAGATACGCAGTATTTT. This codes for CASSLWVGTASGDTQYF.

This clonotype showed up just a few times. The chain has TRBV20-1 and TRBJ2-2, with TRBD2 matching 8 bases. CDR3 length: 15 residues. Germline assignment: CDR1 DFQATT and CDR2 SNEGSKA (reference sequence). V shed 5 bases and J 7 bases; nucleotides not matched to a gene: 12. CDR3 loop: CSAPLPGGPGGELFF. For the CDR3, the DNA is TGCAGTGCTCCTCTACCGGGAGGGCCGGGCGGGGAGCTGTTTTTT.

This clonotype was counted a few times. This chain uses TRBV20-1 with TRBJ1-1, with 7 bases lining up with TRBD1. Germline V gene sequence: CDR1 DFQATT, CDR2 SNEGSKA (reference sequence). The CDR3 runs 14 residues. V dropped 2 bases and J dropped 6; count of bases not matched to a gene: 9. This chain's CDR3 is CSARSTGNRAEAFF. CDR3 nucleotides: TGCAGTGCTAGATCGACAGGGAATAGAGCTGAAGCTTTCTTT.

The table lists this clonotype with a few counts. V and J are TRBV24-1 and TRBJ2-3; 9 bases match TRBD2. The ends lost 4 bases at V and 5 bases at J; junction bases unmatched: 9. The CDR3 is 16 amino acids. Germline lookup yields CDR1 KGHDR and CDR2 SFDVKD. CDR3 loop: CATSDRKAGGLDTQYF. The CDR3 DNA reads TGTGCCACCAGTGACAGAAAAGCGGGGGGCCTAGATACGCAGTATTTT.

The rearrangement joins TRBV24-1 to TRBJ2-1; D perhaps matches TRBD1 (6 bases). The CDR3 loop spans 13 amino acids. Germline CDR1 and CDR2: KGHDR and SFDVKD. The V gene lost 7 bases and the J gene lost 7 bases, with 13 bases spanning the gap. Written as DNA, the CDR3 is TGTGCCACCAGCAAAGGGGGTGGGAATGAGCAGTTCTTC. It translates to CATSKGGGNEQFF.

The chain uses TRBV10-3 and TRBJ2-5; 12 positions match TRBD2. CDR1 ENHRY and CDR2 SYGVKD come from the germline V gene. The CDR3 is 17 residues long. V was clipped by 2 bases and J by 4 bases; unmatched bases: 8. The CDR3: CAISEKVGLAGLETQYF. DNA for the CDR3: TGTGCCATCAGTGAGAAGGTGGGACTAGCGGGCCTAGAGACCCAGTACTTC.

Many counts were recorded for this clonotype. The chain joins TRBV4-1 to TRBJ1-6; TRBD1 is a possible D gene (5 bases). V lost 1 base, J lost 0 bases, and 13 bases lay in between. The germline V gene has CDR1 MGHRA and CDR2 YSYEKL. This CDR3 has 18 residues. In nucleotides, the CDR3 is TGCGCCAGCAGCCAAGGGGGACTCCTAAGCTCCTATAATTCACCCCTCCACTTT. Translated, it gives CASSQGGLLSSYNSPLHF.

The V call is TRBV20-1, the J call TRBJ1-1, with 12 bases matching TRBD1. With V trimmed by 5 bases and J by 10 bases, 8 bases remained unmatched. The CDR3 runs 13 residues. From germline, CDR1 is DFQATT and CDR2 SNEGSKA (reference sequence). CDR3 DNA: TGCAGTGCTGGAGGGACAGGGGGCATGAGAGCTTTCTTT. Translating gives CSAGGTGGMRAFF.

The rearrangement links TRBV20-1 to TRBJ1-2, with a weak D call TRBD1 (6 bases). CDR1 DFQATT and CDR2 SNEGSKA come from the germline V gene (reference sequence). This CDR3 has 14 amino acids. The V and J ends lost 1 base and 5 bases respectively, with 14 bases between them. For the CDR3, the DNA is TGCAGTGCTAGAGGCATGGACAGTTGGTATGGCTACACCTTC. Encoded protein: CSARGMDSWYGYTF.

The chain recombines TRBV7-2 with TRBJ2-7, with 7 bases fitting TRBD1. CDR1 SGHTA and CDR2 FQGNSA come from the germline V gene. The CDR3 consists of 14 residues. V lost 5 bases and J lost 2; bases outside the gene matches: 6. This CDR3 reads CASSATGLAYEQYF. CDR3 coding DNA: TGTGCCAGCAGCGCGACAGGGCTCGCCTACGAGCAGTACTTC.

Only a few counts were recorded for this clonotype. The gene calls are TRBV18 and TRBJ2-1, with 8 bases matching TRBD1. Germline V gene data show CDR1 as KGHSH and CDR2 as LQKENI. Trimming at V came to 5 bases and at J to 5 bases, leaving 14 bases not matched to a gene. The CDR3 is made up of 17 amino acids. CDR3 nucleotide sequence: TGTGCCAGCTCAGCCAGGGGGCGCGGGTATGCGGACAATGAGCAGTTCTTC. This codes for CASSARGRGYADNEQFF.

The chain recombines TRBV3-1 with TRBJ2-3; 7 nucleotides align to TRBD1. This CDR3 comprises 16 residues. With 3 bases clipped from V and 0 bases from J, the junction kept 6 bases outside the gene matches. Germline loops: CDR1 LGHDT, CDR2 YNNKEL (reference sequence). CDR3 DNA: TGTGCCAGCAGCCAGATCCGGGACAGAAGCACAGATACGCAGTATTTT. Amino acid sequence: CASSQIRDRSTDTQYF.

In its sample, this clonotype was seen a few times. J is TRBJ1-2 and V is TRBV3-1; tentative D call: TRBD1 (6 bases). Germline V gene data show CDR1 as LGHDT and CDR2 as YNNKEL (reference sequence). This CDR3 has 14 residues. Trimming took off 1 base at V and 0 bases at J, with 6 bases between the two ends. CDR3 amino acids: CASSQGTANYGYTF. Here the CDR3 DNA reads TGTGCCAGCAGCCAAGGGACAGCTAACTATGGCTACACCTTC.

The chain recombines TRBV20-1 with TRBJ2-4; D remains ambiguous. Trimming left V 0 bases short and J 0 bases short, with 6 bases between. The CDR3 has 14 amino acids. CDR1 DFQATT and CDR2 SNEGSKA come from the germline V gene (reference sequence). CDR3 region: CSARDWLAKNIQYF. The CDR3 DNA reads TGCAGTGCTAGAGATTGGCTAGCCAAAAACATTCAGTACTTC.